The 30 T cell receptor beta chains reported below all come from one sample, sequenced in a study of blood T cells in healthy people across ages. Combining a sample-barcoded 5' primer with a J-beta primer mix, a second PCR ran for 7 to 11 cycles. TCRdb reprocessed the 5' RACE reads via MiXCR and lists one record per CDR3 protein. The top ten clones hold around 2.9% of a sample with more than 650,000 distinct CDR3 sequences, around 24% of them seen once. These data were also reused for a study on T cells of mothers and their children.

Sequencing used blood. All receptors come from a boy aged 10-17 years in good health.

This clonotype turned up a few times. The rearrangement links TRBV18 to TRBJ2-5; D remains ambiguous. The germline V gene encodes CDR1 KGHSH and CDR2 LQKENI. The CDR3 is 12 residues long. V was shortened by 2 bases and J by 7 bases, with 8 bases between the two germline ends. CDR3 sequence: CASSPSKGTQYF. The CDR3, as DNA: TGTGCCAGCTCACCATCTAAGGGGACCCAGTACTTC.

CDR3 DNA sequence: TGTGCCACCAGTGATTCTTCAGGGGTTCCTACCTACAATGAGCAGTTCTTC. Amino acid sequence: CATSDSSGVPTYNEQFF. The chain carries TRBV24-1 and TRBJ2-1; a possible D gene is TRBD1 (6 bases). Trimming pared 2 bases from V and 2 bases from J, leaving 15 bases between. Looked up from germline, CDR1 is KGHDR and CDR2 is SFDVKD. The CDR3 runs 17 residues.

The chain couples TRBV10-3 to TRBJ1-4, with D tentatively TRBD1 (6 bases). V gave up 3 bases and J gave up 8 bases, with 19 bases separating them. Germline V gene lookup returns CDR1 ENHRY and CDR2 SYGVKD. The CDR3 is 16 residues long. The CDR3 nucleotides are TGTGCCATCAGTGATCCTAAAACGGGACACGGCGAAAAACTGTTTTTT. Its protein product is CAISDPKTGHGEKLFF.

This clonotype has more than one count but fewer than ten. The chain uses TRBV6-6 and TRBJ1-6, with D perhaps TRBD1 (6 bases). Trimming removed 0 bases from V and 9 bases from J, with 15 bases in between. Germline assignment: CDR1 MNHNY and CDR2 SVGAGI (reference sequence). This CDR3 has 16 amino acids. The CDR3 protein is CASSYSGAGAFSPLHF. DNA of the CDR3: TGTGCCAGCAGTTACTCAGGCGCGGGGGCATTTTCACCCCTCCACTTT.

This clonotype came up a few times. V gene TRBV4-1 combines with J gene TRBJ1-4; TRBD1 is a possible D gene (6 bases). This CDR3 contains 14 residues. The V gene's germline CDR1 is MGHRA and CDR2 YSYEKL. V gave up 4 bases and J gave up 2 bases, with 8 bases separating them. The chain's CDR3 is CASSRTVTNEKLFF. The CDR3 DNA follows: TGCGCCAGCAGCCGGACAGTGACTAATGAAAAACTGTTTTTT.

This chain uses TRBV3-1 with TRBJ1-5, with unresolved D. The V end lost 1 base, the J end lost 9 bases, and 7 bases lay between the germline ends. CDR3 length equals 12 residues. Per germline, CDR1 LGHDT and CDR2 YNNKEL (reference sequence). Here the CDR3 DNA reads TGTGCCAGCAGCCAAGCTCTAGGGCCCCAGCATTTT. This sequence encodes CASSQALGPQHF.

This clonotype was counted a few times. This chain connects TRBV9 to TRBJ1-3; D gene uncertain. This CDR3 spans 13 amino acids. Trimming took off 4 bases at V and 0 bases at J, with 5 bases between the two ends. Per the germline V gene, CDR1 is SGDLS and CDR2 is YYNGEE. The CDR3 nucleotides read TGTGCCAGCAGCAGGAACTCTGGAAACACCATATATTTT. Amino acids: CASSRNSGNTIYF.

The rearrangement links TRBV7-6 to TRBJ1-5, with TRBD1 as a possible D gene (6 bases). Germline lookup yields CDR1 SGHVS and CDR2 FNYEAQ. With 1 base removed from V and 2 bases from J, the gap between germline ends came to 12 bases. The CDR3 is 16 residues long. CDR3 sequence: CASSLEAGDGNQPQHF. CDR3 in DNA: TGTGCCAGCAGCTTAGAGGCAGGGGACGGCAATCAGCCCCAGCATTTT.

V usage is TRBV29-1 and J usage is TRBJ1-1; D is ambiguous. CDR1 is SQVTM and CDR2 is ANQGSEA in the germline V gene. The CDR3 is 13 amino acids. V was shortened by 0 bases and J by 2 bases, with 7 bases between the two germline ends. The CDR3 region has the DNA TGCAGCGTTGAAGAGGCGATTAACACTGAAGCTTTCTTT. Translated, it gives CSVEEAINTEAFF. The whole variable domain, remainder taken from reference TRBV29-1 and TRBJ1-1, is SAVISQKPSRDICQRGTSLTIQCQVDSQVTMMFWYRQQPGQSLTLIATANQGSEATYESGFVIDKFPISRPNLTFSTLTVSNMSPEDSSIYLCSVEEAINTEAFFGQGTRLTVV.

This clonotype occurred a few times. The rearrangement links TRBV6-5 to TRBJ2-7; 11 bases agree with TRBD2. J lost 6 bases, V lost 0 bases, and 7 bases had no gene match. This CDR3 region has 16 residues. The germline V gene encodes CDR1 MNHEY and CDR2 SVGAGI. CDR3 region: CASSYSVSGGAFEQYF. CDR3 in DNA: TGTGCCAGCAGTTACTCCGTTAGCGGGGGGGCCTTCGAGCAGTACTTC.

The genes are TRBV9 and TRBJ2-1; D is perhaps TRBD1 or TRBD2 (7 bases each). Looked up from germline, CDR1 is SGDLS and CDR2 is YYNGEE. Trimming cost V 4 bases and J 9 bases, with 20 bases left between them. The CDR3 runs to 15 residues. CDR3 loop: CASSPTGAGGAEQFF. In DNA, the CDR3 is TGTGCCAGCAGCCCCACGGGAGCAGGGGGGGCTGAGCAGTTCTTC.

The CDR3 bases are TGTGCCTTGGACAGGGGGCGAACCCCAACTAATGAAAAACTGTTTTTT. Amino acid sequence: CALDRGRTPTNEKLFF. The V gene is TRBV30, the J gene TRBJ1-4; 11 bases agree with TRBD1. The CDR3 is made up of 16 amino acids. V lost 7 bases to trimming and J lost 0 bases; unmatched junction nucleotides: 7. Per germline, CDR1 GTSNPN and CDR2 SVGIG (reference sequence).

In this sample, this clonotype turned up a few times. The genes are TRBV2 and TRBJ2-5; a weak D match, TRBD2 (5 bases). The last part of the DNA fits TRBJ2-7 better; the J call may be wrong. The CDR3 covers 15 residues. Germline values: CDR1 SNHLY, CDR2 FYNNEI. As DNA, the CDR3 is TGTGCCAGCAGCGGACGGACGACGGGGAACTACGAGCAGTACTTC. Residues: CASSGRTTGNYEQYF.

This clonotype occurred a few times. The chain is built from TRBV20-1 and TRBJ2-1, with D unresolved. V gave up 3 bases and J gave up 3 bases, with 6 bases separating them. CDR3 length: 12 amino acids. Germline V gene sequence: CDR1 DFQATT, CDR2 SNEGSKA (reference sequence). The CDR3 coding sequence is TGCAGTGCTAGGCCCAGCTACAATGAGCAGTTCTTC. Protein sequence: CSARPSYNEQFF.

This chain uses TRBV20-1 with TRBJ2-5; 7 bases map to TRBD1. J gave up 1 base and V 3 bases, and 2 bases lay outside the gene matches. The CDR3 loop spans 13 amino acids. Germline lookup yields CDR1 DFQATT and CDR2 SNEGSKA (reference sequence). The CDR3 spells CSASRTGQETQYF. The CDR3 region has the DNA TGCAGTGCTAGTCGGACAGGCCAAGAGACCCAGTACTTC.

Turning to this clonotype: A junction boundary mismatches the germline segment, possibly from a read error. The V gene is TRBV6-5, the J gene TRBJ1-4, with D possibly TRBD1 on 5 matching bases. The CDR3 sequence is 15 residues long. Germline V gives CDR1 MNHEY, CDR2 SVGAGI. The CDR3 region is CASRPLAAQGEKLSF. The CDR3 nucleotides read TGTGCCAGCAGGCCCTTGGCGGCTCAGGGCGAAAAACTGTCTTTT.

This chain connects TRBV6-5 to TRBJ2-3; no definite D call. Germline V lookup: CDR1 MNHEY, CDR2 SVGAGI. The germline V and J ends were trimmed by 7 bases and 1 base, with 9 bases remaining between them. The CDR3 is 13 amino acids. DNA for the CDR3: TGTGCCAGCACGCCCTTTGGCACAGATACGCAGTATTTT. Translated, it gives CASTPFGTDTQYF.

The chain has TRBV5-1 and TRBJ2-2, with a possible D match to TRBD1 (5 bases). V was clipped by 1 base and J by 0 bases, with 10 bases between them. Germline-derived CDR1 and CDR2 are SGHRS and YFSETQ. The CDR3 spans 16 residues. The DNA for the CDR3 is TGCGCCAGCAGCTTGTTTGACAGATCGAACACCGGGGAGCTGTTTTTT. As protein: CASSLFDRSNTGELFF.

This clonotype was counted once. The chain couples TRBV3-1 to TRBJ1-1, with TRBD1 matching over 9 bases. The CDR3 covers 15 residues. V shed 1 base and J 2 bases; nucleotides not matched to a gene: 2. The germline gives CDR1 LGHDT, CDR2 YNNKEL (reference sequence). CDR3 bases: TGTGCCAGCAGCCAAGTGGGACAGGGAAACACTGAAGCTTTCTTT. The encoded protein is CASSQVGQGNTEAFF.

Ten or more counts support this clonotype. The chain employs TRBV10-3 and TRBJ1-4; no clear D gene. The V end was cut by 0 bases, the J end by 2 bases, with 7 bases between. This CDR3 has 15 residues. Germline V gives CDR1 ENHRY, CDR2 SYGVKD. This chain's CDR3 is CAISESADTNEKLFF. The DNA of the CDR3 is TGTGCCATCAGTGAGTCGGCGGATACTAATGAAAAACTGTTTTTT.

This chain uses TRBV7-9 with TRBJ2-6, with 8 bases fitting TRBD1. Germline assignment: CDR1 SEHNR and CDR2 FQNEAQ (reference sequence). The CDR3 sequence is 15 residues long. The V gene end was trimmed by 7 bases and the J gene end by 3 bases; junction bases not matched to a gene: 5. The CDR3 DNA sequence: TGTGCCAGCATCACAACAGGGGGTGGGGCCAACGTCCTGACTTTC. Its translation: CASITTGGGANVLTF. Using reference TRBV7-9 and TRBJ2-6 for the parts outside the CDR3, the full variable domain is DTGVSQNPRHKITKRGQNVTFRCDPISEHNRLYWYRQTLGQGPEFLTYFQNEAQLEKSRLLSDRFSAERPKGSFSTLEIQRTEQGDSAMYLCASITTGGGANVLTFGAGSRLTVL.

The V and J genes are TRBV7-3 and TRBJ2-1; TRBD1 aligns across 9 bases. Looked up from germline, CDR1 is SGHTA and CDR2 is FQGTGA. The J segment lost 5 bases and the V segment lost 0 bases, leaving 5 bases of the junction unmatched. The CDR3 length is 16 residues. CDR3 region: CASSLTGTGINNEQFF. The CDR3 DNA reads TGTGCCAGCAGCTTAACCGGGACAGGGATAAACAATGAGCAGTTCTTC. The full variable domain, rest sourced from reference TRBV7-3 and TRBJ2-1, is GAGVSQTPSNKVTEKGKYVELRCDPISGHTALYWYRQSLGQGPEFLIYFQGTGAADDSGLPNDRFFAVRPEGSVSTLKIQRTERGDSAVYLCASSLTGTGINNEQFFGPGTRLTVL.

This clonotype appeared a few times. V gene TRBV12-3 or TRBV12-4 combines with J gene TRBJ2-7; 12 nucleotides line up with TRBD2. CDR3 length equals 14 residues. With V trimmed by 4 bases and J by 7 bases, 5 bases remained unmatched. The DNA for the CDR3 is TGTGCCAGCAGTTCTAGCGGGGGGGCTGGGGAGCAGTACTTC. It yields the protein CASSSSGGAGEQYF.

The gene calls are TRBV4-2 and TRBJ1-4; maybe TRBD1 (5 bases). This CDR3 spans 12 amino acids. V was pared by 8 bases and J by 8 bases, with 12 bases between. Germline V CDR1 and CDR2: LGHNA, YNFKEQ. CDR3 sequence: CASGYGGEKLFF. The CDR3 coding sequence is TGTGCCAGCGGGTACGGGGGGGAAAAACTGTTTTTT.

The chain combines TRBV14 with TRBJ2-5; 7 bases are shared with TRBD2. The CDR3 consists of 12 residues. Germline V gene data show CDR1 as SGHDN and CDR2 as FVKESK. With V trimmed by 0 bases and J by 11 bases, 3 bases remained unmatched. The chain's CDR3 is CASSQDIGGQYF. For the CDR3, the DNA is TGTGCCAGCAGCCAAGATATCGGGGGGCAGTACTTC.

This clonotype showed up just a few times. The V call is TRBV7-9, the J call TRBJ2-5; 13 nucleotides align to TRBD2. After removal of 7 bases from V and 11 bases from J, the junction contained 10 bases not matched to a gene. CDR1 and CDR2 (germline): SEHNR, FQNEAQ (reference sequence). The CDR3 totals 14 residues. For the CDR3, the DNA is TGTGCCAGCAATCGACTCGGACTAGCGGGGGAGCAGTACTTC. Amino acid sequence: CASNRLGLAGEQYF. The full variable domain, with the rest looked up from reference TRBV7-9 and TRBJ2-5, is DTGVSQNPRHKITKRGQNVTFRCDPISEHNRLYWYRQTLGQGPEFLTYFQNEAQLEKSRLLSDRFSAERPKGSFSTLEIQRTEQGDSAMYLCASNRLGLAGEQYFGPGTRLLVL.

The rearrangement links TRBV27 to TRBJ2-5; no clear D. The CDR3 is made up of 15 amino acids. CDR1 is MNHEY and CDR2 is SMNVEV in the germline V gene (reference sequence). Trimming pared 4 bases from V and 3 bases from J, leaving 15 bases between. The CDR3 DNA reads TGTGCCAGCAGTTCGGCTCTTAAACCCAAAGAGACCCAGTACTTC. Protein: CASSSALKPKETQYF.

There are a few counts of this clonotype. DNA of the CDR3: TGTGCCAGCAGTTCCGGACAGCGACAGGGCAATTCACCCCTCCACTTT. It encodes CASSSGQRQGNSPLHF. V gene TRBV6-5 combines with J gene TRBJ1-6; TRBD1 matches at 7 bases. The CDR3 spans 16 residues. CDR1 and CDR2 from the germline V gene are MNHEY and SVGAGI. V trimming: 4 bases; J trimming: 7 bases; junction bases outside the gene matches: 10.

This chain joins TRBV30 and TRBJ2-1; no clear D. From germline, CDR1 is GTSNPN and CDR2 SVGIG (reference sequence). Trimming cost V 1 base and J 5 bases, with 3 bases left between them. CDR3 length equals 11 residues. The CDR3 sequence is CAWSENNEQFF. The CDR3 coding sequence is TGTGCCTGGAGTGAGAACAATGAGCAGTTCTTC.

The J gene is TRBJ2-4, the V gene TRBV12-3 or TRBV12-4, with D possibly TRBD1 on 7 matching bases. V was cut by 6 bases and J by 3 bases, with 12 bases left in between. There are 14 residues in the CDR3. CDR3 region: CASRSGGSKNIQYF. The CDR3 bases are TGTGCCAGCAGATCAGGGGGGAGCAAAAACATTCAGTACTTC.